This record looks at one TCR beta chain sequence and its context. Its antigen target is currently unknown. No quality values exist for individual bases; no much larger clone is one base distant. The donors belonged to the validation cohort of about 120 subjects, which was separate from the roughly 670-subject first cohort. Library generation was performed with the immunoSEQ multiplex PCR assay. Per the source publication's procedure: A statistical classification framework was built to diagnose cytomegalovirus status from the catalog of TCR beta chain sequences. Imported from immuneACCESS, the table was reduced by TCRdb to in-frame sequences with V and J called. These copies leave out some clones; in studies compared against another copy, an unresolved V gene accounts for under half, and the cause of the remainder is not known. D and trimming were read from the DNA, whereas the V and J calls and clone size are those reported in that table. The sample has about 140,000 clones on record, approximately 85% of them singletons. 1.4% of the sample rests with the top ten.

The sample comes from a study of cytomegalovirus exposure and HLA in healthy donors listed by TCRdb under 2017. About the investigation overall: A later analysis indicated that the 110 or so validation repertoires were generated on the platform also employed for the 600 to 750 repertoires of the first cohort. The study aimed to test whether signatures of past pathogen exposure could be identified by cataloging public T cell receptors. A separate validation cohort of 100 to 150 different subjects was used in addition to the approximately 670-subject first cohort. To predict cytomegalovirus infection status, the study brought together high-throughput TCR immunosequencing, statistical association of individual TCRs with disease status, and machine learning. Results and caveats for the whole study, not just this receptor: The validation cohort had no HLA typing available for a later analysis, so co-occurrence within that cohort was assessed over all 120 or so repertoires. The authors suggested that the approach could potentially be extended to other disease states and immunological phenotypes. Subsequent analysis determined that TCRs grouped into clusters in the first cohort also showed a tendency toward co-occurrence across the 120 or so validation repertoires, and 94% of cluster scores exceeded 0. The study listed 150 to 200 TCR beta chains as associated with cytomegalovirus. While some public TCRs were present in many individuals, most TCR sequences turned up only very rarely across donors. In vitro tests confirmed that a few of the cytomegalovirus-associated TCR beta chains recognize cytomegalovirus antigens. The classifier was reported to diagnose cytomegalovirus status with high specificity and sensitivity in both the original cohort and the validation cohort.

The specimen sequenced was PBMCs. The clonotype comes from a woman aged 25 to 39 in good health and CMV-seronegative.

The DNA reads as follows: TGTGCCAGCACCGACGGGCGGGGGGACTACAATGAGCAGTTCTTC. Its amino acids are CASTDGRGDYNEQFF. The chain uses TRBV2 and TRBJ2-1, with TRBD2 identical over 8 junction bases. The germline V gene provides CDR1 SNHLY and CDR2 FYNNEI. CDR3 length: 15 amino acids, cysteine to phenylalanine. Kept here is only the CDR3 DNA, which spans 45 bases and is read in frame from base 1. V ends up 7 bases short and J 3 bases short, with an unmatched junction base count of 8.